The 9 T cell receptor beta chains reported below all come from one sample, sequenced in a study of beta chain features in type 1 diabetes. Isolated RNA was reverse transcribed in full, so expressed TCRB transcripts were sequenced. Some clones are missing from TCRdb's copy, which holds only in-frame ones; the method was immunoSEQ multiplex PCR. The data show some 150,000 clones, with around 10% seen just once and around 2.1% held by the top ten. The sample comprised central memory CD4+ T cells from blood. These receptors came from a man younger than 35 in good health.

In its sample, this clone was seen many times. This chain uses TRBV5-1 with TRBJ2-4, with D possibly being TRBD2 (6 bases). The germline V gene encodes CDR1 SGHRS and CDR2 YFSETQ. V lost 4 bases to trimming and J lost 3 bases, with 17 bases between them. There are 16 residues in the CDR3. CDR3 bases: TGCGCCAGCAGCGAGATGCTGGGACTTCTCAAAAACATTCAGTACTTC. Residues: CASSEMLGLLKNIQYF. The full variable domain, completed using reference TRBV5-1 and TRBJ2-4, is KAGVTQTPRYLIKTRGQQVTLSCSPISGHRSVSWYQQTPGQGLQFLFEYFSETQRNKGNFPGRFSGRQFSNSRSEMNVSTLELGDSALYLCASSEMLGLLKNIQYFGAGTRLSVL.

In its sample, this clone was seen a few times. This chain links TRBV30 with TRBJ2-2; D remains ambiguous. Trimming stripped 3 bases from V and 0 bases from J, with 11 bases between. The CDR3 runs to 15 residues. Germline V gives CDR1 GTSNPN, CDR2 SVGIG (reference sequence). CDR3 coding DNA: TGTGCCTGGAGAAACCGGGCCACGAACACCGGGGAGCTGTTTTTT. This encodes CAWRNRATNTGELFF.

The chain employs TRBV7-6 and TRBJ1-1; weak D call: TRBD1 (6 bases). Germline V lookup: CDR1 SGHVS, CDR2 FNYEAQ. The CDR3 extends over 14 amino acids. Trimming took 5 bases from V and 5 from J, leaving 15 bases between them. CDR3 DNA sequence: TGTGCCAGCAGCCGAGATACAGGGAGGACTGAAGCTTTCTTT. It encodes CASSRDTGRTEAFF.

This clone was counted many times. The rearrangement joins TRBV30 to TRBJ1-2, with no clear D. Germline values: CDR1 GTSNPN, CDR2 SVGIG (reference sequence). Trimming cost V 5 bases and J 4 bases, with 14 bases left between them. CDR3 size: 13 residues. The DNA of the CDR3 is TGTGCCTGGGGGAGGACGACCTCCTATGGCTACACCTTC. Translating it yields CAWGRTTSYGYTF.

V and J are TRBV5-1 and TRBJ2-7; weak D call: TRBD1 (6 bases). CDR1 is SGHRS, CDR2 YFSETQ, per germline. Trimming shortened V by 2 bases and J by 2 bases, and 14 bases separated the two germline ends. CDR3 length: 15 amino acids. The CDR3 DNA follows: TGCGCCAGCAGCTTAGGTGGGGGCACCGCCTACGAGCAGTACTTC. This translates into CASSLGGGTAYEQYF. Looking up the rest from reference TRBV5-1 and TRBJ2-7 gives the full variable domain: KAGVTQTPRYLIKTRGQQVTLSCSPISGHRSVSWYQQTPGQGLQFLFEYFSETQRNKGNFPGRFSGRQFSNSRSEMNVSTLELGDSALYLCASSLGGGTAYEQYFGPGTRLTVT.

This clone was seen only a few times. Other DNA sequences from this sample encode an identical CDR3 as well. The rearrangement uses TRBV29-1 and TRBJ2-5, with 11 bases aligning to TRBD1. The ends lost 5 bases at V and 3 bases at J; junction bases unmatched: 11. Germline-derived CDR1 and CDR2 are SQVTM and ANQGSEA. The CDR3 is made up of 16 amino acids. In DNA, the CDR3 is TGCAGCGTTTGGTTTGGGGGACAGGGGGGCAAAGAGACCCAGTACTTC. This gives the protein CSVWFGGQGGKETQYF.

J is TRBJ1-1 and V is TRBV10-3; D is unclear. There are 12 residues in the CDR3. V was trimmed by 4 bases and J by 1 base, leaving 4 bases between them. Germline V gives CDR1 ENHRY, CDR2 SYGVKD. The CDR3 bases are TGTGCCATCAGTGCTACGAACACTGAAGCTTTCTTT. Residues: CAISATNTEAFF.

This clone came up a few times. Being one base from a much bigger clone, this may be a read error. The V call is TRBV2, the J call TRBJ2-1; D might be TRBD2 (7 bases). Per the germline V gene, CDR1 is SNHLY and CDR2 is FYNNEI. The length of the CDR3 is 14 residues. V lost 7 bases, J lost 6 bases, and 16 bases lay in between. CDR3 residues: CASTLQGGVNEQFF. In nucleotides, the CDR3 is TGTGCCAGCACCCTACAGGGAGGGGTCAATGAGCAGTTCTTC.

This clone was observed a few times. This chain connects TRBV7-2 to TRBJ1-2; D is undetermined. Germline V gene lookup returns CDR1 SGHTA and CDR2 FQGNSA. V lost 5 bases to trimming and J lost 8 bases, with 18 bases between them. This CDR3 has 14 amino acids. The chain's CDR3 is CASSPSSGPAGYTF. CDR3 sequence (DNA): TGTGCCAGCAGCCCATCAAGTGGACCGGCGGGCTACACCTTC.